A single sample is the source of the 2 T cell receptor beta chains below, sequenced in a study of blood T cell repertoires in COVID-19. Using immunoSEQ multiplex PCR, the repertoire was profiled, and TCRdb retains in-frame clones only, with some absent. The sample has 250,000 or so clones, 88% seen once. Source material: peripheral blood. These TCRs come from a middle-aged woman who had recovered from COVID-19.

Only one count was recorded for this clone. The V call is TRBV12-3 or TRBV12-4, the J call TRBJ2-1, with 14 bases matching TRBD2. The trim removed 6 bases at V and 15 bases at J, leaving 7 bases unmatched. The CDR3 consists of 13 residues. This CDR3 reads CASSQGLAGAWFF. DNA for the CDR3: TGTGCCAGCAGCCAGGGACTAGCGGGAGCTTGGTTCTTC.

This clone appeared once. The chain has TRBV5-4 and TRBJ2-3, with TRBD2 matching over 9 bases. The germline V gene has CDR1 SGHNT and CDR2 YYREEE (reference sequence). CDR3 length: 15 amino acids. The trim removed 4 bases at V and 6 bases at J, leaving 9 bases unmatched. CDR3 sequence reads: CASSQTSAGGDTQYF. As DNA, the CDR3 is TGTGCCAGCAGCCAGACTAGCGCGGGGGGGGATACGCAGTATTTT.